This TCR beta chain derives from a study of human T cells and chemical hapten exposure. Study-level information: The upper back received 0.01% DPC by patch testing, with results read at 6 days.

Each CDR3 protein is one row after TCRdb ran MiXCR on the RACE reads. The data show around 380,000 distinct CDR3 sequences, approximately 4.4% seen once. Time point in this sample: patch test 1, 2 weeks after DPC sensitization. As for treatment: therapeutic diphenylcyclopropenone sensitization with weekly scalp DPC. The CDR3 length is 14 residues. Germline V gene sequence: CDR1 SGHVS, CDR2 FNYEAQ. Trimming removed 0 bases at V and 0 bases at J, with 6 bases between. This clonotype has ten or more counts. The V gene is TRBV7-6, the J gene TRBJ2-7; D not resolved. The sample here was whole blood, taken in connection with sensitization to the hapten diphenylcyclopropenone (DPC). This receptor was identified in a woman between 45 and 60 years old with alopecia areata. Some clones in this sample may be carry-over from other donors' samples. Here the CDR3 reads CASSLAGFSYEQYF. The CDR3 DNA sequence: TGTGCCAGCAGCTTAGCAGGGTTCTCCTACGAGCAGTACTTC.